A selection of T cell receptor beta chains follows, all from one sample in a study of shared clonotypes between healthy human individuals. Profiling relied on immunoSEQ multiplex PCR, and the TCRdb table lists in-frame clones only, not all of them. The sample carries about 2.5 million clones, just under 95% recorded once. Sequencing used naive CD4+ T cells from PBMCs. Receptor source: a man aged 18-30 years in good health. Some clones in this sample may be carry-over from other donors' samples. Both conserved end residues are part of each CDR3.

v_call	j_call	cdr3_aa
TRBV27	TRBJ1-2	CASSSQGVMGGRIYGYTF
TRBV20-1	TRBJ2-1	CSGRSYNEQFF
TRBV5-4	TRBJ1-1	CASSLEAGGSFREAFF
TRBV5-4	TRBJ2-7	CASSVPGPPDYEQYF
TRBV6-5	TRBJ1-5	CASRRDRGGQPQHF
TRBV6-6	TRBJ1-2	CASSPQGYPNYGYTF
TRBV9	TRBJ2-5	CASSIGLAGLETQYF
TRBV6-5	TRBJ2-1	CASRTGPDNEQFF
TRBV6-1	TRBJ2-7	CASSEAPGQGYEQYF
TRBV5-1	TRBJ2-1	CASSATGYPYNEQFF
TRBV28	TRBJ2-3	CASISPAGVADTQYF
TRBV4-3	TRBJ1-2	CASSQDSRSGAFYGYTF
TRBV2	TRBJ2-2	CASRDRVNTGELFF
TRBV5-1	TRBJ1-1	CASSFSGPDTEAFF
TRBV5-8	TRBJ2-7	CASSLASITHIQYF
TRBV18	TRBJ1-4	CASSRDRGLEKLFF
TRBV7-3	TRBJ2-3	CASSLMPTNTDTQYF
TRBV5-1	TRBJ2-3	CASSPSDSSTDTQYF
TRBV10-3	TRBJ2-2	CAITPDRAGSTGELFF
TRBV6-5	TRBJ1-4	CASSYQPRGRAEKLFF
TRBV19	TRBJ1-1	CASHRQLNTEAFF
TRBV28	TRBJ2-7	CASSRPTSGSYEQYF
TRBV5-1	TRBJ2-1	CASFPRASSYNEQFF
TRBV7-3	TRBJ1-1	CASSLTVGSWAFF
TRBV5-4	TRBJ2-5	CASSLVQSQETQYF
TRBV28	TRBJ1-2	CASRTAGDYGYTF
TRBV15	TRBJ2-1	CATSNSGGKEQFF
TRBV7-3	TRBJ2-1	CASSLQGGIYNEQFF
TRBV6-1	TRBJ1-5	CASSEAEGLAQHF
TRBV30	TRBJ2-1	CAWAWRSRVIDEQFF
TRBV5-6	TRBJ2-5	CASSLVDTYQETQYF
TRBV14	TRBJ1-1	CASNRGFPNTEAFF
TRBV5-4	TRBJ1-3	CASSLGGQGRSGNTIYF
TRBV10-3	TRBJ2-1	CAAEEVGGGNEQFF
TRBV5-5	TRBJ2-1	CASSTTDSSKSQFF
TRBV11-2	TRBJ2-7	CASSWGQGFIEQYF
TRBV5-4	TRBJ2-2	CASSFSNSNTGELFF
TRBV28	TRBJ1-2	CASYSDRATNYGYTF
TRBV7-2	TRBJ2-3	CASSPLPGAGGPDTQYF
TRBV28	TRBJ1-4	CASSLWVGATNEKLFF
TRBV29-1	TRBJ1-1	CSVVGIMNTEAFF
TRBV5-1	TRBJ1-1	CASSLAQPNTEAFF
TRBV28	TRBJ2-1	CASGRGYNEQFF
TRBV28	TRBJ2-3	CASSKRDRAVSDTQYF
TRBV27	TRBJ2-3	CASSPPGTDTQYF
TRBV29-1	TRBJ2-5	CSVWLSQETQYF
TRBV9	TRBJ2-3	CASSAPSRGKDTDTQYF
TRBV7-2	TRBJ1-2	CASSTGGGYTF
TRBV7-2	TRBJ1-5	CASSLWTGRPNQPQHF
TRBV7-8	TRBJ2-3	CASSFLVAYTDTQYF
TRBV27	TRBJ2-7	CASSLLLGEQYF
TRBV6-5	TRBJ2-2	CASKWTGRTGELFF
TRBV20-1	TRBJ2-5	CSATRKETQYF
TRBV23-1	TRBJ1-2	CASSQLRTGGYYGYTF